A selection of T cell receptor beta chains follows, all from one sample in a study of OX40 agonist ivuxolimab in advanced cancers. Produced via immunoSEQ multiplex PCR; TCRdb's table is partial and in-frame only. The data show roughly 92,000 clones, about 84% seen once. The specimen comprised CD4+ or CD8+ T cells sorted from blood, sampled in a trial of the OX40 agonist ivuxolimab. The receptors derive from an adult with an advanced solid tumor such as melanoma, head and neck, liver or kidney cancer. CDR3s leave out the opening cysteine and the closing phenylalanine or tryptophan.

CDR3 protein: ASTLKGAGTTGYEQY; V gene: TRBV27
CDR3 protein: ASSLLQGHEQY; V gene: TRBV7-3
CDR3 protein: ASSLIGGAGVYEQY; V gene: TRBV5-4
CDR3 protein: ATSSGRSNQPQH; V gene: TRBV15
CDR3 protein: ASIIAGANTGELF; V gene: TRBV19
CDR3 protein: ASSEWGRTEAF; V gene: TRBV6-1
CDR3 protein: ASSWGLAGNTYEQY; V gene: TRBV7-8
CDR3 protein: ASSYTGGTEAF; V gene: TRBV27
CDR3 protein: ATSRVSGAEADTQY; V gene: TRBV15
CDR3 protein: ASSSHTDGEMAQY; V gene: TRBV27
CDR3 protein: ASSLGSPQGAYEQY; V gene: TRBV5-4
CDR3 protein: ASSASRGGLSADTQY; V gene: TRBV7-9
CDR3 protein: AIGGPSGEQY; V gene: TRBV10-3
CDR3 protein: ASSPSGRVGSNQPQH; V gene: TRBV7-9
CDR3 protein: ASSLGAVGTEAF; V gene: TRBV5-1
CDR3 protein: ASSISPPERLGNTIY; V gene: TRBV5-1
CDR3 protein: ATSSETGAKLF; V gene: TRBV15
CDR3 protein: ASSESFLLSYGQY; V gene: TRBV2
CDR3 protein: ASNSPYEQY; V gene: TRBV6-1
CDR3 protein: ASSIRLAGYEQY; V gene: TRBV19
CDR3 protein: SARASTEAF; V gene: TRBV20-1
CDR3 protein: ASSQELRGGTYEQY; V gene: TRBV4-2
CDR3 protein: ASSPGGLATYEQY; V gene: TRBV6-5
CDR3 protein: ASSAWASGSHEQF; V gene: TRBV9
CDR3 protein: ASSQPLAGVSTDTQY; V gene: TRBV4-2
CDR3 protein: ASSAQGHQPQH; V gene: TRBV6-5
CDR3 protein: ASSFPGDTNEKLF; V gene: TRBV5-1
CDR3 protein: ASSSARSGTSGRGETQY; V gene: TRBV11-3
CDR3 protein: AISVRTEPLNTEAF; V gene: TRBV10-3
CDR3 protein: ASGVTGTYEQY; V gene: TRBV12-5
CDR3 protein: ASSLNSGITDTQY; V gene: TRBV5-1
CDR3 protein: ASGSVLLNEQF; V gene: TRBV12-5
CDR3 protein: ASSDYYEQY; V gene: TRBV2
CDR3 protein: ATRTSGLLNEQF; V gene: TRBV15
CDR3 protein: ASSLDLAGENEQY; V gene: TRBV4-2
CDR3 protein: ASSTQGGNTEAF; V gene: TRBV5-1
CDR3 protein: ASSESSSGRNEQF; V gene: TRBV10-1
CDR3 protein: ASSYGDVRAEPQH; V gene: TRBV6-5
CDR3 protein: ASSPGGSVYSPLH; V gene: TRBV7-2
CDR3 protein: ASSFGRYGYT; V gene: TRBV7-9
CDR3 protein: ASSLAADNEQF; V gene: TRBV5-4
CDR3 protein: ASSRDKGVSNQPQH; V gene: TRBV27
CDR3 protein: ASSYSGQRNTEAF; V gene: TRBV6-5